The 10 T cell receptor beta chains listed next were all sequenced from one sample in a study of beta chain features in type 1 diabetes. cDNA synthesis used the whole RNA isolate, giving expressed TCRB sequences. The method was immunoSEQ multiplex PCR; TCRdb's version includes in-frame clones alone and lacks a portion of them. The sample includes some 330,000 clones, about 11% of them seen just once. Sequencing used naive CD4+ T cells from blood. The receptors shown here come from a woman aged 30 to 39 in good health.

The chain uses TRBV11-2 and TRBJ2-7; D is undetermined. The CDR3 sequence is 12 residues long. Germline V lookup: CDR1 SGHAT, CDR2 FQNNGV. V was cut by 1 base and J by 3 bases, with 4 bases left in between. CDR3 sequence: CASSLGRYEQYF. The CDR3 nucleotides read TGTGCCAGCAGCTTAGGTCGCTACGAGCAGTACTTC.

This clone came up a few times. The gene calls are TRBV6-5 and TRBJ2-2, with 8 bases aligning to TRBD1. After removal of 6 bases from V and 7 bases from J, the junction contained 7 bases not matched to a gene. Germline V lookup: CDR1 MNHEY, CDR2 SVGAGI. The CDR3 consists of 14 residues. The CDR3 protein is CASRSDRGDGELFF. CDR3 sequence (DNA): TGTGCCAGCAGATCCGACAGGGGTGACGGGGAGCTGTTTTTT.

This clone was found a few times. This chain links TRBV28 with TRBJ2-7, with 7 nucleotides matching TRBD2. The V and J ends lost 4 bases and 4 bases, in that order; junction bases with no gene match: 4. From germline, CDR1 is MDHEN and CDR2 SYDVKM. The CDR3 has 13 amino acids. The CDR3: CASSSGLEYEQYF. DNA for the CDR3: TGTGCCAGCAGTTCCGGACTAGAATACGAGCAGTACTTC.

CDR3 sequence: CASKSTSESYNEQFF. Written as DNA, the CDR3 is TGTGCCAGCAAGTCAACTAGCGAGTCCTACAATGAGCAGTTCTTC. The chain carries TRBV7-2 and TRBJ2-1; 7 bases line up with TRBD2. The CDR3 runs 15 residues. V was clipped by 7 bases and J by 1 base; unmatched bases: 7. Germline values: CDR1 SGHTA, CDR2 FQGNSA.

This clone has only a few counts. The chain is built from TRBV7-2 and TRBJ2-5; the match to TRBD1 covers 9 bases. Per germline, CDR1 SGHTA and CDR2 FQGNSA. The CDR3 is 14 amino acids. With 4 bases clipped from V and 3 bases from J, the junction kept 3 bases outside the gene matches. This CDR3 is CASSSTGGKETQYF. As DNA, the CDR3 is TGTGCCAGCAGCTCGACAGGGGGAAAAGAGACCCAGTACTTC.

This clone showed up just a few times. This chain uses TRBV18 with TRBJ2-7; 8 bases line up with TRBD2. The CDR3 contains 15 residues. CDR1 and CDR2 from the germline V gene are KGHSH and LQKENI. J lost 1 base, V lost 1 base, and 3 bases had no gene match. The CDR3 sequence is CASSPRGRSSYEQYF. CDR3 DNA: TGTGCCAGCTCACCACGCGGGAGGAGTTCCTACGAGCAGTACTTC.

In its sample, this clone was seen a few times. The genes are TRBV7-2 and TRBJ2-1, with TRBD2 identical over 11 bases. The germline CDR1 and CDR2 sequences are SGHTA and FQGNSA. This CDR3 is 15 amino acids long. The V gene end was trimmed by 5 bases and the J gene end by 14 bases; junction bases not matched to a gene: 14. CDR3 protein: CASSPSGTSGTSEFF. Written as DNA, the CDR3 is TGTGCCAGCAGCCCTAGTGGGACTAGCGGTACCAGCGAGTTCTTC.

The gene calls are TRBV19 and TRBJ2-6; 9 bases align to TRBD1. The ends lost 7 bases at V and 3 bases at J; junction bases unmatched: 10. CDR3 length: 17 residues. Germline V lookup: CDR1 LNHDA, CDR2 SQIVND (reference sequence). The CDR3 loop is CASTPGTGKGGANVLTF. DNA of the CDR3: TGTGCCAGTACCCCAGGGACAGGGAAAGGTGGGGCCAACGTCCTGACTTTC. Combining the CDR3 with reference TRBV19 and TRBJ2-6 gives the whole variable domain DGGITQSPKYLFRKEGQNVTLSCEQNLNHDAMYWYRQDPGQGLRLIYYSQIVNDFQKGDIAEGYSVSREKKESFPLTVTSAQKNPTAFYLCASTPGTGKGGANVLTFGAGSRLTVL.

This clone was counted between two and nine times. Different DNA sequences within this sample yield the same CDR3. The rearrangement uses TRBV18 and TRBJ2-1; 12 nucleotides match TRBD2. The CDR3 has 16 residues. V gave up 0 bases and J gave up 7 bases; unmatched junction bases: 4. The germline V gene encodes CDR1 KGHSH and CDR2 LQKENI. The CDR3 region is CASSPPRLAGGNEQFF. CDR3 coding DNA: TGTGCCAGCTCACCACCGCGGCTAGCGGGAGGGAATGAGCAGTTCTTC.

CDR3 in amino acids: CATSRGQGSGEQYF. The CDR3 bases are TGTGCCACCAGCAGGGGACAGGGATCGGGGGAGCAGTACTTC. The chain combines TRBV15 with TRBJ2-7; 9 bases are a match to TRBD1. The CDR3 sequence is 14 residues long. The trim removed 3 bases at V and 7 bases at J, leaving 7 bases unmatched. CDR1 is LNHNV, CDR2 YYDKDF, per germline (reference sequence).